This T cell receptor (beta chain) stems from a study of CXCR3-negative and CXCR3-positive naive CD8 T cells. Regarding this clonotype: Its antigen is as yet unknown.

Researchers prepared the TRB cDNA libraries using 5' RACE with UMI labels. TCRdb reworked the 5' RACE reads into one entry per CDR3 protein, no DNA. This sample's clone table lists 25,000 to 35,000 distinct CDR3 sequences. The CDR3 loop spans 16 amino acids. Whole-study findings and limits: Memory cells differed in TRBV-TRBJ usage, but naive CXCR3-negative and CXCR3-positive cells had similar usage.

What was sequenced was memory CD8+ T cells from blood. This sequence joins TRBV12-3 or TRBV12-4 and TRBJ1-1; no DNA is available, so the TRBD1 call from TCRdb remains unchecked. This clonotype was sampled from a human donor in good health. Some clones in this sample may be carry-over from other donors' samples. CDR3: CASSRTGGGMNTEAFF.